This note documents a single TCR beta chain sequence. Its antigen target is currently unknown. Nothing much larger sits one base from this clone, and base qualities are not available. The germline V gene gives CDR1 as KGHSH and CDR2 as LQKENI. Inclusive of the bounding cysteine and phenylalanine, the CDR3 is 14 residues long. This entry keeps only the CDR3 DNA: 42 bases, framed from base 1. V is cut back by 2 bases and J by 2 bases, with 2 bases in the junction unmatched. Collaborating institutions collected whole blood in K2EDTA tubes following their own protocols. Collaborator samples were shipped for TCRbeta analysis as frozen whole blood, isolated PBMCs, or DNA extracted from either sample type. TCRbeta CDR3 regions were amplified from genomic DNA by means of the immunoSEQ Assay, a bias-controlled multiplex PCR. The study's processing was this. The number of nucleated cells in each sample was estimated by amplification of reference gene primers within the assay. Sequence reads were collapsed and filtered to measure the absolute abundance of every unique TCRbeta CDR3 rearrangement. For each sample, productive Simpson clonality was calculated by taking the square root of Simpson's diversity index across productive rearrangements. What TCRdb holds here is the immuneACCESS table cut down to in-frame rearrangements. Part of the clones is not present; checked against another copy, under half of the missing clones reflect an unresolved V gene, and the others are unexplained. That table furnishes V, J and clone size, whereas the DNA furnished D and trimming. This sample gives some 90,000 clones in total; 86% of them show up just once. The ten largest clones represent approximately 18% of the sample.

The data stem from a study of blood T cell repertoires in COVID-19 (dated by TCRdb to the early 2020s). For the study in its entirety: Samples covering the acute and convalescent phases of COVID-19 were provided by collaborators in the United States, Italy and Spain. The dataset comprised deeply sampled blood TCRbeta repertoires from subjects exposed to, actively infected with, or recovered from COVID-19. HLA class I and class II types, where available, came from metadata supplied by the sample provider rather than from assay-based typing. The material from the prospective study consisted of cDNA or gDNA derived from T cells, B-cell-depleted T cells, or PBMCs. A freely available public database, intended as a resource for researchers studying the immune response to SARS-CoV-2, is where the repertoires were released. Samples came from the ongoing ImmuneRACE study (first 160 participants) plus 1,254 subjects from 6 global collaborators. The sample metadata nearly always contained a de-identified subject ID, COVID-19 status, age in years and sex. Results and caveats for the whole study, not just this receptor: The quantity of clinical and demographic metadata differed by source and by participant and was supplied without curation.

The sample taken for sequencing was peripheral blood. Here the chain combines TRBV18 and TRBJ2-7, with 8 bases in between that match TRBD2. The TCR was taken from a woman over 75 with acute or convalescent COVID-19. The DNA reads as follows: TGTGCCAGCTCACCAGGCGGGGGGACCTACGAGCAGTACTTC. Protein translation: CASSPGGGTYEQYF.